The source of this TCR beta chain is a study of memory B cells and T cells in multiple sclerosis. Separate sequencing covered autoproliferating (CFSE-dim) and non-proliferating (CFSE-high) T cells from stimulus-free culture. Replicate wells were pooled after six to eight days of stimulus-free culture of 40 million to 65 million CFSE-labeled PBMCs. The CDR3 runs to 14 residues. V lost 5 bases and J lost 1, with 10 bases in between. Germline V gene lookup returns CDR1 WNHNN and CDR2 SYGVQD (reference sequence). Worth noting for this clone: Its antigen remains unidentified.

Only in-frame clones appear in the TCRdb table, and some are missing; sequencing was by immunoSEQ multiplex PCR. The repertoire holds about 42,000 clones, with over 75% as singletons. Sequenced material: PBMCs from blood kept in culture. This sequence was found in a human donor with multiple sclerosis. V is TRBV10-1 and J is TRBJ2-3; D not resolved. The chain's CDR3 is CASSSNSGTDTQYF. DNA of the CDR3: TGCGCCAGCAGTTCCAATTCCGGCACAGATACGCAGTATTTT.